This T cell receptor (beta chain) was identified in a study of OX40 agonist ivuxolimab in advanced cancers. At the level of the study: Dose-escalation patients suffered from hepatocellular carcinoma, melanoma, renal cell or head and neck cancer.

The CDR3 contains 16 residues. Generated by immunoSEQ multiplex PCR, the TCRdb table keeps only in-frame clones and is missing some. This sample yields 60,000 to 85,000 clones, of which 89% are seen a single time; around 4.1% belongs to the top ten. Specimen: CD4+ or CD8+ T cells sorted from blood, collected in a trial of the OX40 agonist ivuxolimab. The rearrangement uses TRBV21-1 and TRBJ1-5; the table's D call, TRBD1, was not checked against the DNA. TRBV21-1 is recorded as a pseudogene. The source of this sequence is an adult with an advanced solid tumor such as melanoma, head and neck, liver or kidney cancer. The CDR3 coding sequence is TGTGCCAGCAGCAAGGGGGACAGGGGTCTAAATCAGCCCCAGCATTTT. Its translation is CASSKGDRGLNQPQHF.